This T cell receptor beta chain was sequenced during a study of cytomegalovirus exposure and HLA in healthy donors (dated by TCRdb to 2017 to 2019). Turning to the overall study: In an earlier analysis of 450 to 750 of the donors, 250 to 300 Gb of sequence data and about 110 million unique TCR beta sequences from roughly 200 million T cells were reported. Typing coverage differed by locus: A, B, C, DRB1 and DQB1 were typed in about 629-630 donors, DQA1 in about 500, DPA1 in 600 to 610, and DPB1 in 450 to 480. To predict cytomegalovirus infection status, the study brought together high-throughput TCR immunosequencing, statistical association of individual TCRs with disease status, and machine learning. Of the 300 to 450 genotyped donors, 81% were placed in the genetic ancestry cluster associated with self-reported Caucasian donors. Roughly 300 gigabases of sequencing data and around 85 million unique TCR sequences made up an early release that covered 500 to 650 HLA-typed donors. Several DR-DQ haplotypes were treated as single units for association and clustering because of strong linkage in the cohort. The study aimed to test whether signatures of past pathogen exposure could be identified by cataloging public T cell receptors. An earlier analysis of nearly 600 of the donors applied high-throughput TCR beta sequencing to assess whether each TCR beta V gene segment acted as functional or pseudogenic. Every repertoire in the discovery cohort had been generated on one and the same sequencing platform. In addition to the first cohort of 666 subjects, a separate validation cohort of 130 or so different subjects was used. In the later analysis, no new phenotypic data were used to find candidate immune exposures; instead, reliance was placed on TCR beta sequences and their occurrence across donors. The T cell repertoires of about 700 subjects were profiled by immunosequencing and related to cytomegalovirus serostatus. A later genetic analysis used genome-wide SNP genotypes for 398 of the 666 donors, treating that subset as a discovery cohort. HLA typing included class I and class II loci at four-digit resolution. To study patterns of TCR occurrence, a later analysis re-analyzed previously published TCR beta repertoires from around 670 donors and added high-resolution HLA genotyping. Across about 370 genotyped donors of the cohort, an average of 235,054 unique TCR beta nucleotide sequences per donor were sequenced, and roughly 20% of those sequences were non-productive. Donor age, sex, ethnicity and CMV serostatus were compiled alongside the repertoire data. The paper's findings and limits, for the study overall: Because HLA typing was unavailable for some donors at each locus, only the typed subset was used in association tests. An association between a missense DCLRE1C variant and V-gene and J-gene trimming of TCR beta chains was found in a later genetic analysis and replicated in an independent cohort. An earlier analysis of approximately 570 of the donors showed that most TCR beta V segments appeared in productive rearrangements either about 87% or about 30% of the time, which broadly matched IMGT annotations. Roughly uniform sequencing depth across donors was assumed in presence/absence analyses, although this assumption may not hold. The sequencing pipeline was judged likely to have produced a cluster of highly shared sequence variants as a technical artifact. In this cohort, only TCR beta chains were sequenced, and detectable features were limited by the absence of alpha or paired-chain data. Most CMV-associated TCR beta chains appeared to be HLA-restricted in a later analysis, and the HLA associations seemed to be driven largely by CMV exposure. In vitro tests confirmed that a few of the cytomegalovirus-associated TCR beta chains recognize cytomegalovirus antigens. A later analysis found that TCR association rates varied across HLA loci, with DRB1 alleles showing the most associated TCRs and HLA-C alleles the fewest. Assigning TCR associations to individual alleles was difficult when HLA alleles, especially DR and DQ, strongly co-occurred. The study listed 164 TCR beta chains as associated with cytomegalovirus. According to a later analysis, parvovirus B19, influenza, CMV and Epstein-Barr virus appeared linked to several top co-occurrence clusters. It was suggested by the authors that the approach could potentially be generalized to other disease states and immunological phenotypes. Because counts were too low, roughly 16 rarely observed V segments, including chromosome 9 orphons, were left out of the earlier analysis of several hundred of the donors. In a later analysis, HLA-associated TCR beta chains were found to be more clonally expanded and to have lower generation probabilities than equally common non-associated chains. In both the original and validation cohorts, the classifier was reported to diagnose cytomegalovirus status with high specificity and sensitivity. CMV serostatus was the only immune exposure information available for the cohort. Most TCR sequences were observed very rarely across donors, whereas some public TCRs were present in many individuals. A further reported finding was that TCR beta sequences accurately predicted the HLA-A and HLA-B alleles for most subjects in the first cohort. A later genetic analysis reported fewer N-insertions in productive TCRs among donors in an Asian-associated ancestry cluster than the roughly 700-donor mean. Correlated functional status among segregating V segments might reflect linkage disequilibrium, but an unknown experimental factor could not be ruled out. Specific HLA alleles were associated with 15,000 to 20,000 TCR beta sequences at a false discovery rate of 0.05 in a later analysis.

In total, approximately 690 healthy bone marrow donors made up the cohort. Cohort members were all nominally healthy when sampled, although unrecorded immune exposures were likely present. The donor was CMV seronegative and was included in the group of hundreds of seronegative cohort members. Every donor gave a peripheral blood sample, and the peripheral blood mononuclear cells from that sample were used for TCR beta sequencing. Genomic DNA extraction from the blood cell samples was performed with the Qiagen DNeasy Blood Extraction Kit. This clone was seen only a few times. The antigen this receptor binds is unknown. One base away there is no much larger clone; base qualities are not given. Preparation of the library involved the immunoSEQ multiplex PCR assay. For the multiplex PCR, a mixture combining 60 forward primers for TCR Vbeta segments and 13 reverse primers for TCR Jbeta segments was used. A multiplex PCR assay on genomic DNA amplified the CDR3 region of rearranged TCR beta genes. The Illumina HiSeq System was used to sequence the amplified TCR beta libraries as 87-base-pair reads. In the authors' own workflow: A later analysis counted tens of millions of unique TCR beta chains across the 666 repertoires, and roughly 9.9 million of these chains were shared by at least two donors. Raw reads were error-corrected and collapsed into unique sequences with a nearest-neighbor algorithm that merged closely related sequences to remove PCR and sequencing errors. To assign V, D and J gene segments, CDR3 sequences were aligned to IMGT reference sequences. Each retained sequence needed at least a six-nucleotide match to both a V gene segment and a J gene segment. A rearrangement was called productive if the CDR3 had no stop codons and remained in frame with V and J, and every other rearrangement was called non-productive. Following IMGT convention, CDR3 was defined as the stretch from the second conserved V-encoded cysteine to the conserved J-encoded phenylalanine. The earlier analysis of about 610 of the donors excluded sequences that lacked an unambiguous match to a single V gene segment. An earlier analysis of 587 of the donors called V segments functional above 56.7% productive rearrangements and segregating when the between-donor standard deviation exceeded 5%. A statistical classification framework was built for diagnosing cytomegalovirus status from the catalog of TCR beta chain sequences. In a later analysis, V and J genes were assigned by comparing TCR nucleotide sequences against IMGT/GENE-DB human TR gene sequences. Using the TCRdist pipeline, a later analysis assigned CDR3 sequences along with most-parsimonious VDJ recombination scenarios. A later analysis defined each TCR beta chain by its CDR3 amino acid sequence plus V-gene family, and excluded reads lacking a unique V-gene family. In a later analysis, 450 to 600 highly shared, low-generation-probability nucleotide sequences were removed to address suspected cross-contamination and a sequencing artifact. A later analysis calculated a clonal expansion index for each public chain from normalized within-repertoire ranks of inferred template counts. In a later analysis, generation probabilities were computed using a VDJ recombination model fitted to out-of-frame rearrangements, and the results were checked against IGoR. A later analysis scored TCR-TCR, TCR-HLA and TCR-CMV co-occurrence with hypergeometric tests, applying a repertoire-size bias correction to TCR pairs. A later analysis estimated false discovery rates by permuting HLA or CMV assignments 20 times. A later analysis grouped co-occurring TCRs with DBSCAN, adding TCRdist sequence similarity when clustering within HLA-allele-positive subsets. Co-occurrence clustering excluded repertoires with fewer than 30,000 or more than 120,000 public chains, plus five with anomalous nucleotide sharing. The table comes from immuneACCESS by way of TCRdb, which keeps in-frame sequences with V and J called. Part of the clones is missing from these tables; in studies checked, under half for an unresolved V gene and the rest for unknown reasons. V and J calls and clone size come straight from that table; D and trimming were deduced from the DNA. The sample table lists around 150,000 clones, around three quarters of them with a count of one. Around 3.1% of the sample is held by the ten biggest clonotypes.

Sequencing used PBMCs. The sequence came from a male donor in good health and CMV-seronegative.

The nucleotides are TGTGCCATCAGCGGGGACAGCCTGAGAGACCAGTACTTC. It codes for CAISGDSLRDQYF. The sequence joins TRBV10-3 to TRBJ2-5; TRBD1 agrees with 7 junctional bases. According to the germline V gene, CDR1 reads ENHRY and CDR2 reads SYGVKD. Including cysteine and phenylalanine, the CDR3 has 13 amino acids. The kept DNA is CDR3 alone, 39 bases in frame from the first base. V is trimmed back by 6 bases and J by 10 bases, and the junction contains 11 bases that no gene match accounts for.